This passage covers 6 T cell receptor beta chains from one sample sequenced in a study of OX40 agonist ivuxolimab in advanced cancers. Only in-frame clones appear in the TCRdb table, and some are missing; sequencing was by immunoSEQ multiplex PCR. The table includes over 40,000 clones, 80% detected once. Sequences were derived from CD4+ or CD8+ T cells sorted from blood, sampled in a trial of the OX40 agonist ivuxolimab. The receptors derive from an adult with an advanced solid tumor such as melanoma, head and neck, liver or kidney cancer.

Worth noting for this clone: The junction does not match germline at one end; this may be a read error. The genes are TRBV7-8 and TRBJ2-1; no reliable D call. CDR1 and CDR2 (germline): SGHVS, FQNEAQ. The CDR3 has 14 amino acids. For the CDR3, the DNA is TGTGCCAGCAGCTTACGAGACTCCAACAATGAGCAGTTCTTC. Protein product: CASSLRDSNNEQFF.

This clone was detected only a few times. CDR3: CASGPGGQQVNEQFF. The CDR3 nucleotides read TGCGCCAGCGGACCGGGAGGTCAACAGGTCAATGAGCAGTTCTTC. The chain has TRBV5-1 and TRBJ2-1; 7 bases align to TRBD2. The CDR3 is 15 amino acids. Trimming cost V 7 bases and J 6 bases; bases outside gene matches: 13. Germline V gene data show CDR1 as SGHRS and CDR2 as YFSETQ.

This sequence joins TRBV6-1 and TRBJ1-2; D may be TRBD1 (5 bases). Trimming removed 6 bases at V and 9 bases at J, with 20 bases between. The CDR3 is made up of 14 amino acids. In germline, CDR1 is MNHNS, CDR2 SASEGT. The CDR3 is CASRAGTAIRSYTF. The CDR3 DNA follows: TGTGCCAGCAGAGCCGGGACGGCCATACGGAGCTACACCTTC.

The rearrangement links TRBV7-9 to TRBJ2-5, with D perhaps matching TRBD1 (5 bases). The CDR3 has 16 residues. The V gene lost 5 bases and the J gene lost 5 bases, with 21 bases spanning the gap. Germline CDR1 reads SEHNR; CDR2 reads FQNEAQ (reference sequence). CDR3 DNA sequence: TGTGCCAGCAGCCACATCAGGGAAGGGCCCGGGGAGACCCAGTACTTC. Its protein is CASSHIREGPGETQYF.

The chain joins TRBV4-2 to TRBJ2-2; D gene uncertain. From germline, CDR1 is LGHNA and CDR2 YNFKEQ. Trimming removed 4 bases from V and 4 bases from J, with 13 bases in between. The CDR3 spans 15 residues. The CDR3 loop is CASSRRGDGTGELFF. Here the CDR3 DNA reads TGTGCCAGCAGCCGTCGAGGCGACGGCACCGGGGAGCTGTTTTTT.

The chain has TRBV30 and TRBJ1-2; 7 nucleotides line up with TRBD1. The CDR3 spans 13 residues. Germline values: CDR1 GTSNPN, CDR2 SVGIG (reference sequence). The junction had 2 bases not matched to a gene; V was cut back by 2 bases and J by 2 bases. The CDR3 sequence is CAWSRGPNYGYTF. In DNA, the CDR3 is TGTGCCTGGAGTAGGGGGCCCAACTATGGCTACACCTTC.